This T cell receptor (beta chain) was recorded in a study of CD8 T cells in ankylosing spondylitis. Points from the study as a whole: Disease-associated clones were CD8+ and fairly uncommon in peripheral blood. Some motif variants were previously reported in reactive arthritis synovial fluid and blood. According to the report, clones linked to the disease were significantly enriched in matched synovial fluid samples taken from ankylosing spondylitis patients. Made up of about eight highly homologous variants, a TCR beta motif appeared characteristic of ankylosing spondylitis blood.

Details on this clonotype: Its antigen remains unidentified.

Germline V gene data show CDR1 as LGHDT and CDR2 as YNNKEL (reference sequence). The CDR3 sequence is 14 residues long. Trimming stripped 0 bases from V and 8 bases from J, with 13 bases between. The TCR beta libraries were generated through quantitative 5'-RACE incorporating molecular barcodes. TCRdb reanalysed the 5' RACE reads using MiXCR and keeps one entry per CDR3 protein. The table records about 330,000 distinct CDR3 sequences, around 8% of them present only once. The chain employs TRBV3-1 and TRBJ1-2; TRBD1 might be the D (5 bases). The specimen was blood, either unsorted or a sorted T cell fraction (not recorded which). The clonotype was recovered from a male donor with ankylosing spondylitis. The CDR3 DNA is TGTGCCAGCAGCCAAGATGGCGGGGCACGGGGCTACACCTTC. This translates into CASSQDGGARGYTF.